Listed below are T cell receptor beta chains from one sample, sequenced in a study of OX40 agonist ivuxolimab in advanced cancers. Measured with immunoSEQ multiplex PCR; TCRdb has only the in-frame clones, and not every one. Of some 73,000 clones detected, about nine tenths appear once; the ten largest clones hold 11%. The sequencing used CD4+ or CD8+ T cells sorted from blood, collected in a trial of the OX40 agonist ivuxolimab. The receptors stem from an adult with an advanced solid tumor such as melanoma, head and neck, liver or kidney cancer. Each CDR3 is given with its conserved first and last residue. The D gene is left open where the match is weak. Only some rows state a clone size, as once, few, many or a class for expanded clones.

v_call	d_call	clone_size	j_call	cdr3_aa	cdr3_nt
TRBV7-3	-	-	TRBJ1-1	CASSSQGRNTEAFF	TGTGCCAGCAGCTCCCAGGGGAGGAATACTGAAGCTTTCTTT
TRBV4-2	-	-	TRBJ2-7	CASSQEGGLSSYEQYF	TGTGCCAGCAGCCAAGAAGGGGGTTTGTCCTCCTACGAGCAGTACTTC
TRBV4-2	-	-	TRBJ2-5	CASSEDRLETQYF	TGTGCCAGCAGCGAGGATAGGCTGGAGACCCAGTACTTC
TRBV7-9	-	-	TRBJ1-1	CASSLYQGRSNTEAFF	TGTGCCAGCAGCTTATATCAGGGGCGATCGAACACTGAAGCTTTCTTT
TRBV11-2	-	-	TRBJ2-3	CASSLAGVETQYF	TGTGCCAGCAGCTTAGCGGGAGTCGAGACGCAGTATTTT
TRBV9	TRBD2	-	TRBJ2-1	CASSVEAGLAGGEQFF	TGTGCCAGCAGCGTAGAGGCGGGACTAGCGGGAGGTGAGCAGTTCTTC
TRBV25-1	-	-	TRBJ1-2	CASSEVARGGYTF	TGTGCCAGCAGTGAAGTGGCTCGAGGTGGCTACACCTTC
TRBV11-3	TRBD2	-	TRBJ2-5	CASSNRLAGGEETQYF	TGTGCCAGCAGCAACCGACTAGCGGGGGGAGAGGAGACCCAGTACTTC
TRBV9	-	-	TRBJ2-1	CASSVTGTTSNEQFF	TGTGCCAGCAGCGTAACAGGAACAACTTCAAATGAGCAGTTCTTC
TRBV6-1	-	-	TRBJ2-7	CASREGRGDYEQYF	TGTGCCAGCAGGGAGGGCAGGGGGGACTACGAGCAGTACTTC
TRBV15	TRBD2	-	TRBJ2-1	CATSRERAGGYNEQFF	TGTGCCACCAGCAGAGAAAGGGCGGGAGGATACAATGAGCAGTTCTTC
TRBV29-1	TRBD2	-	TRBJ2-2	CSVEIPIAGRNYGGELFF	TGCAGCGTTGAAATCCCTATAGCGGGAAGGAATTACGGCGGGGAGCTGTTTTTT
TRBV27	-	-	TRBJ1-5	CASSTSGGFYQPQHF	TGTGCCAGCAGTACCTCGGGGGGCTTCTATCAGCCCCAGCATTTT
TRBV28	-	once	TRBJ2-1	CASSLGLYDSYNEQFF	TGTGCCAGCAGCTTAGGACTATATGACTCCTACAATGAGCAGTTCTTC
TRBV11-2	TRBD1	-	TRBJ2-3	CASSFGTEIHTDTQYF	TGTGCCAGCAGCTTCGGGACAGAAATCCACACAGATACGCAGTATTTT
TRBV5-4	-	-	TRBJ2-7	CASSLWGAEEQYF	TGTGCCAGCAGCTTGTGGGGGGCGGAAGAGCAGTACTTC
TRBV7-2	TRBD2	-	TRBJ2-3	CASKLFPSGTDTQYF	TGTGCCAGCAAGCTTTTTCCTAGCGGGACAGATACGCAGTATTTT
TRBV6-1	-	-	TRBJ2-5	CASSGSGLETQYF	TGTGCCAGCAGTGGATCGGGTCTAGAGACCCAGTACTTC
TRBV27	-	-	TRBJ2-1	CASSTGLLSFGEQFF	TGTGCCAGCAGCACCGGGCTCCTCTCCTTCGGTGAGCAGTTCTTC
TRBV27	-	-	TRBJ2-7	CASAPGIGEQYF	TGTGCCAGCGCCCCAGGGATAGGCGAGCAGTACTTC
TRBV5-8	TRBD2	once	TRBJ2-7	CASRRPGLGTTYEQYF	TGTGCCAGCAGGAGGCCGGGACTAGGGACGACCTACGAGCAGTACTTC
TRBV27	TRBD1	-	TRBJ2-3	CASSRQGPPDTQYF	TGTGCCAGCAGCCGACAGGGCCCCCCAGATACGCAGTATTTT
TRBV5-1	-	few	TRBJ2-5	CASSFWGETQYF	TGCGCCAGCAGCTTCTGGGGGGAGACCCAGTACTTC
TRBV4-1	-	-	TRBJ2-1	CASSPHLGLMDEQFF	TGCGCCAGCAGCCCCCATTTGGGCCTTATGGATGAGCAGTTCTTC